What follows are 10 T cell receptor beta chains derived from one specimen sequenced in a study of patients and donors after allogeneic stem cell transplantation. One entry per CDR3 protein results from TCRdb running MiXCR on the RT-PCR reads. The data contain 20,000 or so distinct CDR3 sequences, under 55% of them singletons. The material sequenced was blood, either unsorted or a sorted T cell fraction (not recorded which). The receptors derive from a human donor who was either an allogeneic HSCT recipient or a stem cell or donor lymphocyte infusion donor (not recorded which). It is not recorded whose cells these are; they may come from a transplant donor.

The rearrangement links TRBV5-6 to TRBJ2-3; the D gene could be TRBD1 or TRBD2 (5 bases each). From germline, CDR1 is SGHDT and CDR2 YYEEEE. The CDR3 is 15 residues long. Trimming cost V 1 base and J 5 bases, with 14 bases left between them. CDR3 loop: CASSLFGAGGDTQYF. The CDR3, as DNA: TGTGCCAGCAGCTTGTTCGGGGCAGGAGGAGATACGCAGTATTTT.

The sample holds many counts of this clonotype. The chain employs TRBV4-1 and TRBJ1-2, with TRBD1 matching over 10 bases. The germline CDR1 and CDR2 sequences are MGHRA and YSYEKL. The CDR3 spans 17 residues. Trimming removed 2 bases from V and 2 bases from J; junction bases left unmatched: 8. Here the CDR3 reads CASSQSATGGANYGYTF. The CDR3 DNA follows: TGCGCCAGCAGCCAATCCGCGACAGGGGGCGCCAACTATGGCTACACCTTC.

This clonotype has a handful of counts. CDR3 protein: CSVDGPGTGDEAFF. For the CDR3, the DNA is TGCAGCGTTGATGGCCCCGGGACAGGGGACGAAGCTTTCTTT. J is TRBJ1-1 and V is TRBV29-1; TRBD1 matches at 10 bases. J was trimmed by 8 bases and V by 3 bases; bases with no gene match: 9. Germline CDR1 is SQVTM and CDR2 is ANQGSEA. The CDR3 is made up of 14 amino acids.

The rearrangement uses TRBV18 and TRBJ1-5; a weak D match, TRBD1 (5 bases). The CDR3 sequence is 14 residues long. V lost 3 bases and J lost 5, with 11 bases in between. CDR1 and CDR2 (germline): KGHSH, LQKENI. CDR3 in DNA: TGTGCCAGCTCACCCGAGACAGTCCATCAGCCCCAGCATTTT. This codes for CASSPETVHQPQHF.

This clonotype occurred a few times. V is TRBV27 and J is TRBJ1-1; 10 bases fit TRBD1. Unmatched junction bases numbered 6, after V lost 10 bases and J lost 4 bases. The CDR3 loop spans 13 amino acids. The germline CDR1 and CDR2 sequences are MNHEY and SMNVEV (reference sequence). CDR3 protein: CAIEGQGTTEAFF. CDR3 DNA: TGTGCCATTGAGGGACAGGGGACCACTGAAGCTTTCTTT.

This clonotype was observed a single time. The V call is TRBV6-5, the J call TRBJ2-7; TRBD1 matches at 8 bases. With V trimmed by 5 bases and J by 1 base, 7 bases remained unmatched. Per germline, CDR1 MNHEY and CDR2 SVGAGI. This CDR3 has 15 amino acids. CDR3 bases: TGTGCCAGCAGTAGGGCCGGGACAGGTTCCTACGAGCAGTACTTC. This gives the protein CASSRAGTGSYEQYF.

DNA for the CDR3: TGTGCCAGCAGCTTATTGGGGACAGGACTAAATGAGCAGTTCTTC. Translated: CASSLLGTGLNEQFF. This chain uses TRBV7-2 with TRBJ2-1, with 8 bases fitting TRBD1. CDR3 length equals 15 residues. Germline loops: CDR1 SGHTA, CDR2 FQGNSA. Trimming cost V 2 bases and J 7 bases; bases outside gene matches: 7. Variable domain in full (rest from reference TRBV7-2 and TRBJ2-1): GAGVSQSPSNKVTEKGKDVELRCDPISGHTALYWYRQSLGQGLEFLIYFQGNSAPDKSGLPSDRFSAERTGGSVSTLTIQRTQQEDSAVYLCASSLLGTGLNEQFFGPGTRLTVL.

This sequence joins TRBV5-1 and TRBJ1-4, with 7 bases matching TRBD1. Germline lookup yields CDR1 SGHRS and CDR2 YFSETQ. There are 15 residues in the CDR3. V shed 0 bases and J 7 bases; nucleotides not matched to a gene: 6. The DNA for the CDR3 is TGCGCCAGCAGCTTGGCAGGGGGGGCGCTTGAAAAACTGTTTTTT. Translated: CASSLAGGALEKLFF.

The chain is built from TRBV20-1 and TRBJ1-1, with 7 bases lining up with TRBD1. CDR1 and CDR2 (germline): DFQATT, SNEGSKA (reference sequence). CDR3 length: 14 residues. J gave up 1 base and V 3 bases, and 5 bases lay outside the gene matches. The CDR3: CSARQDRANTEAFF. CDR3 sequence (DNA): TGCAGTGCTAGGCAAGACAGGGCGAACACTGAAGCTTTCTTT.

This chain connects TRBV4-1 to TRBJ1-3; a possible D gene is TRBD1 (6 bases). The CDR3 runs to 15 residues. V dropped 2 bases and J dropped 1 base, with 9 bases sitting between them. CDR1 is MGHRA and CDR2 is YSYEKL in the germline V gene. The CDR3, as DNA: TGCGCCAGCAGCCAAATAGGGGGTTCTGGAAACACCATATATTTT. It codes for CASSQIGGSGNTIYF.